This TCR beta chain was recovered during a study of response to subunit inactivated influenza vaccine. Findings and limits, study-wide: Each seasonal influenza vaccination, the authors suggested, recruits few new T cells.

TCRdb processed the RT-PCR reads anew with MiXCR; each CDR3 protein has one entry. The repertoire holds 500,000 to 550,000 distinct CDR3 sequences, 7.6% seen once, with 10% to 15% in the top ten. Points on this clonotype: Its antigen is not identified.

Sequencing was performed on PBMCs from blood, taken around 2 years after vaccination. The TCR originated in a man aged 45-69 years who received an inactivated influenza vaccine.

The CDR3 spells CSASPGLGVREQFF. CDR3 DNA sequence: TGCAGTGCTTCTCCGGGACTAGGGGTCCGTGAGCAGTTCTTC. V and J are TRBV20-1 and TRBJ2-1, with 8 bases fitting TRBD2. This CDR3 has 14 residues. Per the germline V gene, CDR1 is DFQATT and CDR2 is SNEGSKA (reference sequence). Trimming at V came to 5 bases and at J to 9 bases, leaving 12 bases not matched to a gene.